Here is one T cell receptor (beta chain) with its context. Its antigen is still unknown. TCRdb used MiXCR to reprocess the reads, holding one entry per CDR3 protein. The sample records roughly 630,000 distinct CDR3 sequences, roughly 26% being singletons. Germline V gene data show CDR1 as SGHVS and CDR2 as FQNEAQ. Between the trimmed V and J ends, which lost 2 bases and 5 bases, there was a span of 24 bases. The CDR3 covers 19 residues. This specimen comes from a study of T cell repertoires in cytomegalovirus infection. Whole-study context: Based on public TCR beta signatures, there were indications of CMV infection and of a matching HLA type.

The study's findings and limits: Cumulative public TCR beta family frequency identified CMV carriers with the relevant HLA. HLA-C-restricted TCR beta clonotypes specific for CMV led the ex vivo response.

The chain employs TRBV7-8 and TRBJ2-2, with a tentative D call TRBD1 (5 bases). The sequence derives from a human donor in good health (CMV status not recorded). Some clones in this sample may be carry-over from other donors' samples. The material sequenced was CD8+ T cells from PBMCs. The chain's CDR3 is CASSLITGVGGLRTGELFF. As DNA, the CDR3 is TGTGCCAGCAGCTTAATTACAGGTGTCGGTGGATTAAGGACCGGGGAGCTGTTTTTT.